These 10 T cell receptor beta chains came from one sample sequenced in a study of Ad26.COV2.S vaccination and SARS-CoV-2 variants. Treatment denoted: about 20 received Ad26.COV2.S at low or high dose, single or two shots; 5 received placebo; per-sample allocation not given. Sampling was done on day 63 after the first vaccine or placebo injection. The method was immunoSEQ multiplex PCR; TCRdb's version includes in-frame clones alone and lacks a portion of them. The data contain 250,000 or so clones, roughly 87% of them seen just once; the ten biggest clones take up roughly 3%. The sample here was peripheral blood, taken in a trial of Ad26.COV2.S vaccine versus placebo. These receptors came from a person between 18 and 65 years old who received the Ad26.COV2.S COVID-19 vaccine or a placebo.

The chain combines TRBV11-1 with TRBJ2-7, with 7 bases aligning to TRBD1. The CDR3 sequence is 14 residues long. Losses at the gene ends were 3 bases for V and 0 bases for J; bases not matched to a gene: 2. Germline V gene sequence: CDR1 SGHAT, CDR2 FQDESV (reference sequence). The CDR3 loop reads CASSLDRSSYEQYV. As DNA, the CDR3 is TGTGCCAGCAGCTTGGACAGGTCCTCCTACGAGCAGTACGTC.

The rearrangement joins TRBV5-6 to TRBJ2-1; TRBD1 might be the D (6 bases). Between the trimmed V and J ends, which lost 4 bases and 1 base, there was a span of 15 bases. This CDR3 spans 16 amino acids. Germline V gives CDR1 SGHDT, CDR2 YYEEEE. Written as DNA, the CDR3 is TGTGCCAGCAGCGTTTACAGGGCGGGTTCCTACAATGAGCAGTTCTTC. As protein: CASSVYRAGSYNEQFF.

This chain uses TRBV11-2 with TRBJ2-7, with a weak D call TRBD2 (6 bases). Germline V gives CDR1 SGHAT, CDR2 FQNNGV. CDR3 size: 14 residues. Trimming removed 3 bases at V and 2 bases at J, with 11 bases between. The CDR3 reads CASSFIGSTYEQYF. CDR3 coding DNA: TGTGCCAGCAGCTTTATCGGGAGTACCTACGAGCAGTACTTC.

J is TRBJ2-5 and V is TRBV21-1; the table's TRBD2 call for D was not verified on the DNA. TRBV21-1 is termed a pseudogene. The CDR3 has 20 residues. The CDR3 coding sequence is TGTGCCAGCAGCAAAGAGGCTGGCGAGCGGGAGGGCTTCGGGGGGGAGACCCAGTACTTC. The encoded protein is CASSKEAGEREGFGGETQYF.

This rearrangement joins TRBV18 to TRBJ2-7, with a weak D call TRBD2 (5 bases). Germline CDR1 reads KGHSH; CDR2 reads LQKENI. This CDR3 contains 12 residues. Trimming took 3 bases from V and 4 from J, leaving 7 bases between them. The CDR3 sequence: CASSPDFYEQYF. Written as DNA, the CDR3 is TGTGCCAGCTCACCGGACTTTTACGAGCAGTACTTC.

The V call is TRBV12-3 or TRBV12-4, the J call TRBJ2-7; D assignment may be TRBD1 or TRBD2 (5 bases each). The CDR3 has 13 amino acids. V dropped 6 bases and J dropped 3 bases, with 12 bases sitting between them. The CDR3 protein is CASSSGPNYEQYF. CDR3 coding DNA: TGTGCCAGCAGCTCGGGACCGAACTACGAGCAGTACTTC.

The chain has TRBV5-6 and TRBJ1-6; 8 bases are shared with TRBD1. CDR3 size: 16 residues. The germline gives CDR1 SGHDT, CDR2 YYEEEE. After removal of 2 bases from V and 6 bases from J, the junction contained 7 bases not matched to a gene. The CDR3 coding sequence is TGTGCCAGCAGCTTTGGACAGGGCGGCTTTAATTCACCCCTCCACTTT. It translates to CASSFGQGGFNSPLHF.

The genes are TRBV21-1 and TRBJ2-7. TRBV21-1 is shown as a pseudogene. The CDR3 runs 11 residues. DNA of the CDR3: TGTGCCAGCAGCAAAAGCTACGAGCAGTACGTC. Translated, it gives CASSKSYEQYV.

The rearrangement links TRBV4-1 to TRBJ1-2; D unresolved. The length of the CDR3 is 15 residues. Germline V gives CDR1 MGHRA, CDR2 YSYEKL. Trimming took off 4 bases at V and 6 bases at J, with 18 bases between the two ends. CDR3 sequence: CASSPPGFIGNGYTF. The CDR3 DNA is TGCGCCAGCAGCCCGCCGGGGTTCATCGGGAATGGCTACACCTTC.

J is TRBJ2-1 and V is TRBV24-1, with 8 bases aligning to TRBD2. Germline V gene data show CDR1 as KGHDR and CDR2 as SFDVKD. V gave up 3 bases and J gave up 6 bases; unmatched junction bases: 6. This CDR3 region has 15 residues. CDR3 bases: TGTGCCACCAGTGATAGCGGGAGTCCCATCAATGAGCAGTTCTTC. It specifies CATSDSGSPINEQFF.